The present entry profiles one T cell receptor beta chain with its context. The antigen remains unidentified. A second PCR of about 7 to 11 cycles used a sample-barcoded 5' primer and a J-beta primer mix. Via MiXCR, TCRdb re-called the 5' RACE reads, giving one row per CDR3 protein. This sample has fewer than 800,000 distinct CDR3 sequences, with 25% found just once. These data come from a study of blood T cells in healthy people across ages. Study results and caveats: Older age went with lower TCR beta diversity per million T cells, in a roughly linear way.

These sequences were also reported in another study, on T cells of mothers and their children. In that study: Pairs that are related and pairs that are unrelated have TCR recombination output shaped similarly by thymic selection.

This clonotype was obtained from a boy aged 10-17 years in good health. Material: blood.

The CDR3 DNA follows: TGTGCCAGCAGTGAAGCGCTACTTTACGAGCAGTACTTC. Amino acids: CASSEALLYEQYF. The chain uses TRBV2 and TRBJ2-7, with no clear D. The CDR3 extends over 13 amino acids. In germline, CDR1 is SNHLY, CDR2 FYNNEI. Deletions cut 0 bases from V and 4 bases from J, with 7 bases between.